Listed below are T cell receptor beta chains from one sample, sequenced in a study of T-cell reconstitution after alpha-beta-depleted transplantation in children. In TCRdb, the PCR reads were re-called with MiXCR into one record per CDR3 protein. Of a few hundred thousand distinct CDR3 sequences detected, 11% appear once; the ten largest clones hold roughly 5.1%. Sequencing was performed on PBMCs from the stem cell graft donor, taken from the stem cell graft. The receptors were sampled from a human donor who donated a stem cell graft to a child with acute myeloid leukemia. The CDR3 runs from the conserved cysteine through the conserved F or W. A D gene is named only where the DNA matches it firmly. Expanded clones are given a class, and other clones once, few, many or no size at all.

j_call | clone_size | v_call | d_call | cdr3_nt | cdr3_aa
TRBJ2-1 | few | TRBV20-1 | - | TGCAGTGCTCCGCAGGGGGGTTACAATGAGCAGTTCTTC | CSAPQGGYNEQFF
TRBJ1-4 | many | TRBV7-2 | - | TGTGCCAGCAGCTGGAGCGGGGCAACTAATGAAAAACTGTTTTTT | CASSWSGATNEKLFF
TRBJ2-7 | - | TRBV3-1 | TRBD1 | TGTGCCAGCAGCCAACCTCGGACAGGCTTTTACGAGCAGTACTTC | CASSQPRTGFYEQYF
TRBJ2-1 | few | TRBV6-1 | TRBD2 | TGTGCCAGCAGTGAAAAGGGACTAGTTCTGGACAATGAGCAGTTCTTC | CASSEKGLVLDNEQFF
TRBJ1-2 | - | TRBV12-3/TRBV12-4 | - | TGTGCCAGCAGTCCAACCGAGGTGGGGGCCTATGGCTACACCTTC | CASSPTEVGAYGYTF
TRBJ2-4 | many | TRBV10-1 | - | TGCGCCAGCAGTGGATTGGGCAGAAGCATTCAGTACTTC | CASSGLGRSIQYF
TRBJ2-1 | many | TRBV5-5 | TRBD2 | TGTGCCAGCAGCCGCTCGTTGGGCGGGGGGGTAAATGAGCAGTTCTTC | CASSRSLGGGVNEQFF
TRBJ2-6 | - | TRBV20-1 | - | TGCAGTGCTAGTCCCCGCCTCTCTGGGGCCAACGTCCTGACTTTC | CSASPRLSGANVLTF
TRBJ2-7 | many | TRBV12-3/TRBV12-4 | TRBD1 | TGTGCCAGCAGTCACGGGACAGCCTACGAGCAGTACTTC | CASSHGTAYEQYF
TRBJ2-3 | - | TRBV12-3/TRBV12-4 | - | TGTGCCAGCAGTTCCCCGACCGCAGATACGCAGTATTTT | CASSSPTADTQYF
TRBJ1-2 | few | TRBV15 | - | TGTGCCACCAGCAGAGATCTGGGGGCAAGGTATGGCTACACCTTC | CATSRDLGARYGYTF
TRBJ2-3 | - | TRBV7-3 | - | TGTGCCAGCAGCGCGTATCAGGGGATTAGCACAGATACGCAGTATTTT | CASSAYQGISTDTQYF
TRBJ2-7 | - | TRBV20-1 | TRBD2 | TGCAGTGCCGTGGGCAGCGGGAGCTCCTACGAGCAGTACTTC | CSAVGSGSSYEQYF
TRBJ2-1 | few | TRBV11-1 | - | TGTGCCAGCAGCTTGGGCCGGGGAGTAGTTATCTACAATGAGCAGTTCTTC | CASSLGRGVVIYNEQFF
TRBJ2-5 | - | TRBV5-1 | - | TGCGCCAGCGGGAAGGAGGAAGAGACCCAGTACTTC | CASGKEEETQYF
TRBJ2-1 | few | TRBV4-1 | - | TGCGCCAGCAGCCAAGGAGCAGCGAGCGCCCAACCGAATGAGCAGTTCTTC | CASSQGAASAQPNEQFF
TRBJ1-4 | once | TRBV7-9 | - | TGTGCCAGCAGCTCCCCTACTGAAAAACTGTTTTTT | CASSSPTEKLFF
TRBJ2-1 | - | TRBV6-1 | TRBD2 | TGTGCCAGCAGTGAATTACTAGCGGGGTACAATGAGCAGTTCTTC | CASSELLAGYNEQFF
TRBJ1-5 | - | TRBV19 | - | TGTGCCAGTAGGACAGAGCTCAATCAGCCCCAGCATTTT | CASRTELNQPQHF
TRBJ2-5 | few | TRBV30 | - | TGTGCCTGGAGTGGGGCTGCGGTGGCCCAGTACTTC | CAWSGAAVAQYF
TRBJ1-1 | - | TRBV7-2 | TRBD1 | TGTGCCAGCAGCCTAAGGGGACAGGTGAACACTGAAGCTTTCTTT | CASSLRGQVNTEAFF
TRBJ2-1 | few | TRBV5-1 | - | TGCGCCAGCAGCTTGGGGACAGCAACCAATGAGCAGTTCTTC | CASSLGTATNEQFF
TRBJ2-2 | few | TRBV10-3 | - | TGTGCCATCAGGGGACGGCACGAACCGGGCACCGGGGAGCTGTTTTTT | CAIRGRHEPGTGELFF
TRBJ2-1 | - | TRBV4-1 | TRBD2 | TGCGCCAGCAGCACCCGGACTAGCGGGAGGGAGTATGAGCAGTTCTTC | CASSTRTSGREYEQFF
TRBJ1-3 | - | TRBV15 | - | TGTGCCACCAGCAGAGATCTCGCCTCTGGAAACACCATATATTTT | CATSRDLASGNTIYF
TRBJ2-7 | - | TRBV5-4 | - | TGTGCCAGCAGCTTGGCCACGGGTATTGACTACGAGCAGTACTTC | CASSLATGIDYEQYF
TRBJ2-7 | - | TRBV29-1 | TRBD1 | TGCAGCGTAAAGGGACAGGACTCCTACGAGCAGTACTTC | CSVKGQDSYEQYF
TRBJ2-7 | - | TRBV5-1 | TRBD1 | TGCGCCAGCAGTCCGAAATTTTTCGGGGACAGCTACGAGCAGTACTTC | CASSPKFFGDSYEQYF
TRBJ1-5 | - | TRBV7-6 | - | TGTGCCAGCAGCTCCGAAGTAGCCAAGCCCAATCAGCCCCAGCATTTT | CASSSEVAKPNQPQHF
TRBJ1-3 | few | TRBV10-3 | - | TGTGCCATCAGTGAGTCGACACAGGGCTCTGGAAACACCATATATTTT | CAISESTQGSGNTIYF
TRBJ1-1 | few | TRBV12-3/TRBV12-4 | - | TGTGCCAGCAGCCCCCCGCTCGGAATGAACACTGAAGCTTTCTTT | CASSPPLGMNTEAFF
TRBJ1-2 | - | TRBV2 | - | TGTGCCAGCAGTCCATCAAACTATGGCTACACCTTC | CASSPSNYGYTF
TRBJ2-7 | - | TRBV7-2 | TRBD2 | TGTGCCAGCAGCTTGTCAGCGGGGACCTCCTACGACCAGTACTTC | CASSLSAGTSYDQYF
TRBJ1-5 | - | TRBV15 | TRBD1 | TGTGCCACCAGCGGCCGGGACAGGGGGCGACCTAGCAATCAGCCCCAGCATTTT | CATSGRDRGRPSNQPQHF
TRBJ2-5 | many | TRBV6-1 | - | TGTGCCAGCAGTGAAAGAGGGGTTTTAGAGACCCAGTACTTC | CASSERGVLETQYF
TRBJ1-2 | few | TRBV6-5 | - | TGTGCCAGCAGTTCCGCAAGACAGGCTCCCTATGGCTACACCTTC | CASSSARQAPYGYTF
TRBJ2-5 | - | TRBV27 | TRBD1 | TGTGCCAGCAGTTTTTCCAGGGGGCGCTTCCAAGAGACCCAGTACTTC | CASSFSRGRFQETQYF
TRBJ1-1 | many | TRBV5-6 | - | TGTGCCAGCACCTCCTTCGCAGGGGTGTACACTGAAGCTTTCTTT | CASTSFAGVYTEAFF
TRBJ2-6 | few | TRBV12-3/TRBV12-4 | TRBD1 | TGTGCCAGCAGTCGAGGGGGCGGGGCCAACGTCCTGACTTTC | CASSRGGGANVLTF
TRBJ2-1 | many | TRBV11-2 | TRBD2 | TGTGCCAGCAGCATGGGGACTAGCGGGAGCCATGAGCAGTTCTTC | CASSMGTSGSHEQFF
TRBJ1-2 | few | TRBV29-1 | - | TGCAGCGTTGAAGATCGGGGCTCCTATGGCTACACCTTC | CSVEDRGSYGYTF
TRBJ1-2 | few | TRBV6-1 | - | TGTGCCAGCACCGGACGTTCAGGTTCCTATGGCTACACCTTC | CASTGRSGSYGYTF
TRBJ2-7 | - | TRBV4-2 | TRBD2 | TGTGCCAGCAGCCAGTTCCCCTCTAGCGGGAGCTCCTACGAGCAGTACTTC | CASSQFPSSGSSYEQYF
TRBJ2-1 | - | TRBV7-8 | TRBD2 | TGTGCCAGCAGCCCCAATAGCGGGAGAAGGGTATACAATGAGCAGTTCTTC | CASSPNSGRRVYNEQFF
TRBJ2-2 | - | TRBV29-1 | - | TGCAGCGCCCGGCCCCAGGGGAACACCGGGGAGCTGTTTTTT | CSARPQGNTGELFF
TRBJ1-4 | - | TRBV18 | - | TGTGCCAGCTCACCACGGGGGATTGGGTCGAATGAAAAACTGTTTTTT | CASSPRGIGSNEKLFF
TRBJ1-1 | - | TRBV11-2 | TRBD1 | TGTGCCAGCAGCCCAGGACAGGGATTGGGAGCTTTCTTT | CASSPGQGLGAFF
TRBJ1-1 | many | TRBV7-9 | TRBD1 | TGTGCCAGCAGCGCGACAGGGCTCAACACTGAAGCTTTCTTT | CASSATGLNTEAFF
TRBJ1-1 | many | TRBV5-1 | TRBD1 | TGCGCCAGCAGCCTGACAGGGGTGGGGCGGACTGAAGCTTTCTTT | CASSLTGVGRTEAFF
TRBJ2-7 | - | TRBV7-2 | - | TGTGCCAGCAGCCAAGGACAAGACGGGTTTAAGCAGTACTTC | CASSQGQDGFKQYF
TRBJ2-4 | few | TRBV7-2 | - | TGTGCCAGCAGCCCGAGGACACTTACTACCAAAAACATTCAGTACTTC | CASSPRTLTTKNIQYF